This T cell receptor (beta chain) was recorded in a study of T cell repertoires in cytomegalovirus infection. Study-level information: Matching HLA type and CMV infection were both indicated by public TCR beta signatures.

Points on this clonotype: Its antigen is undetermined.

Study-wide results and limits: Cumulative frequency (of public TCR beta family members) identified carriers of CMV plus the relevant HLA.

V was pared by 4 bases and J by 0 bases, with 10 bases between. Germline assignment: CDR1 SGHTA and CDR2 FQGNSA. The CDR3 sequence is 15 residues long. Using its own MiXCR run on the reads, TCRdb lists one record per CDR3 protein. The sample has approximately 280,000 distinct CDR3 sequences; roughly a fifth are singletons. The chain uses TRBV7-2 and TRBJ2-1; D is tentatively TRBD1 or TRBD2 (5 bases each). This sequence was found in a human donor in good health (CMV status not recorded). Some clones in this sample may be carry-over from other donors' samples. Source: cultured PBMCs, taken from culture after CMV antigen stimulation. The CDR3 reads CASSSGRGSYNEQFF. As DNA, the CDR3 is TGTGCCAGCAGCTCGGGACGTGGCTCCTACAATGAGCAGTTCTTC. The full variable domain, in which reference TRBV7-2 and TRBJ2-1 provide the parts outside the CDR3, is GAGVSQSPSNKVTEKGKDVELRCDPISGHTALYWYRQSLGQGLEFLIYFQGNSAPDKSGLPSDRFSAERTGGSVSTLTIQRTQQEDSAVYLCASSSGRGSYNEQFFGPGTRLTVL.